Included here is one T cell receptor beta chain sequence, with context. The source of the sample is a study of blood T cell repertoires in COVID-19. Using immunoSEQ multiplex PCR, the repertoire was profiled, and TCRdb retains in-frame clones only, with some absent. The sample records about 170,000 clones, more than 75% being singletons. The clonotype was recovered from a man in his sixties or seventies with acute or convalescent COVID-19. Sequenced sample: peripheral blood.

This CDR3 reads CASSSSGSREQYF. The CDR3 DNA reads as TGTGCCAGCAGCTCCTCAGGGTCGCGGGAGCAGTACTTC. J is TRBJ2-7 and V is TRBV7-6; D possibly corresponds to TRBD1 (5 bases). There are 13 residues in the CDR3. V dropped 4 bases and J dropped 7 bases, with 14 bases sitting between them. Germline CDR1 SGHVS, CDR2 FNYEAQ.